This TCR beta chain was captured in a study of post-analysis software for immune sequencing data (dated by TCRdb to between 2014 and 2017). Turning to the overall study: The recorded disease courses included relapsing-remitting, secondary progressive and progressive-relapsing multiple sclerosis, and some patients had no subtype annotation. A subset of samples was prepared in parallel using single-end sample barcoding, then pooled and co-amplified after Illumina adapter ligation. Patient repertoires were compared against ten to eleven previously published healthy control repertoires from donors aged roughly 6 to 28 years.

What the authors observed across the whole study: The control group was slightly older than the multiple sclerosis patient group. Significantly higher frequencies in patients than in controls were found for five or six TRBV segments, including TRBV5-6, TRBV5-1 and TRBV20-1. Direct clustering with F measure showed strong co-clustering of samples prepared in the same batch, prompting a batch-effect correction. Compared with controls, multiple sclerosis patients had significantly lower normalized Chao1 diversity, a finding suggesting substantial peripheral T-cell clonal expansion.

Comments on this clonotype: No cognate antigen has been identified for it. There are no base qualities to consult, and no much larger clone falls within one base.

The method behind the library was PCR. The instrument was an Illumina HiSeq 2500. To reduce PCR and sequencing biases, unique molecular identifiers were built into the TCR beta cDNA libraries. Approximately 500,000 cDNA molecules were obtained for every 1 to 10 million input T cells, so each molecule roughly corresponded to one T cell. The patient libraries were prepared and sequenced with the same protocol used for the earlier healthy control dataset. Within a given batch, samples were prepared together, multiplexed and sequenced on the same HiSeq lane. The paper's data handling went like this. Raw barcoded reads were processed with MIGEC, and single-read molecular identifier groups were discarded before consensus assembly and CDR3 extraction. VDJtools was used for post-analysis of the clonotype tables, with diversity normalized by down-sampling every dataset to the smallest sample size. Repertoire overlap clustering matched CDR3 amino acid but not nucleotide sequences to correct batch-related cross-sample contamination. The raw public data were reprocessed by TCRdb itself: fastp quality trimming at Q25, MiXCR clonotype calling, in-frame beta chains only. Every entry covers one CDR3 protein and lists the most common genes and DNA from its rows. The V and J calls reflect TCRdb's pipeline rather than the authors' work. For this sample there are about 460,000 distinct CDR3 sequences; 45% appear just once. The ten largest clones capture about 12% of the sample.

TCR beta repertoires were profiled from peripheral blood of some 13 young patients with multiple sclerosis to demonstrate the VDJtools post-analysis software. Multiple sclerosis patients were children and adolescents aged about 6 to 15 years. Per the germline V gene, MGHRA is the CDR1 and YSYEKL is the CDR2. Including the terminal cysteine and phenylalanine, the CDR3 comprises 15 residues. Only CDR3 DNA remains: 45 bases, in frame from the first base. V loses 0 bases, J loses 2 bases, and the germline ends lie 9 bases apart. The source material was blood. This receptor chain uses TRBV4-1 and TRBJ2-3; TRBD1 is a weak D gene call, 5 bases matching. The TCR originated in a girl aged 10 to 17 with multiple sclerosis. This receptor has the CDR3 CASSQDDRPTDTQYF. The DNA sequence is TGCGCCAGCAGCCAAGATGACAGACCCACAGATACGCAGTATTTT.